This record looks at one TCR beta chain sequence and its context. As yet, its antigen is unknown. These data come from a study of regulatory dendritic cells for organ transplantation. Study in general: On day 6, the dendritic cells were exposed to LPS.

TCRdb keeps only in-frame clones here, not all; method: immunoSEQ multiplex PCR. This table holds more than 20,000 clones, 65% to 90% found once. Sorted subsets were CFSE-labeled and cultured approximately 5 days with allogeneic dendritic cells. CD4+ or CD8+ T cells were sorted as naive CD45RA+ or memory CD45RO+. CDR1 is SGHVS and CDR2 is FQNEAQ in the germline V gene. Trimming took off 4 bases at V and 9 bases at J, with 16 bases between the two ends. This CDR3 contains 14 residues. This receptor was obtained from a human donor in good health. The gene calls are TRBV7-8 and TRBJ1-5; D is unresolved. The sequenced sample consisted of naive CD4+ T cells from blood cultured with dendritic cells. The subset is: CD45RA+ naive T cells. The CDR3 nucleotides are TGTGCCAGCAGCTCCCAAGACCAGAGGCCGCCCCAGCATTTT. Translated: CASSSQDQRPPQHF.